The present entry profiles one TCR beta chain with its context. Antigen unknown. The data were obtained in a study of OX40 agonist ivuxolimab in advanced cancers. On the study more broadly: Prior anti-PD-1, anti-PD-L1 or anti-CTLA-4 therapy was allowed; around 43% had some. Overall study findings and caveats: At doses 0.1 to 3.0 mg/kg, CD4+ and CD8+ clones expanded. In CD8+ T cells, expanded clones were on average more numerous than in CD4+.

This CDR3 has 14 amino acids. In germline, CDR1 is SGHDN, CDR2 FVKESK. Trimming cost V 0 bases and J 3 bases, with 8 bases left between them. Method: immunoSEQ multiplex PCR; TCRdb's copy keeps in-frame clones and lacks some. Here the sample spans 25,000 to 30,000 clones, just over 85% being singletons. The chain links TRBV14 to TRBJ2-5; D perhaps matches TRBD1 (7 bases). This specimen was CD4+ or CD8+ T cells sorted from blood, taken in a trial of the OX40 agonist ivuxolimab. The clonotype originates from an adult with an advanced solid tumor such as melanoma, head and neck, liver or kidney cancer. CDR3 nucleotides: TGTGCCAGCAGCCAAGACAGGGGGGAAGAGACCCAGTACTTC. Its translation is CASSQDRGEETQYF.